This TCR beta chain was obtained from a study of beta chain features in type 1 diabetes. Study as a whole: No patient-donor differences in age, gender, total cells or subset yield.

TCRB transcripts that were expressed got sequenced, as all of the isolated RNA had been reverse transcribed. Repertoires were generated with immunoSEQ multiplex PCR, while TCRdb's copy carries only in-frame clones and drops some. The table shows 150,000 or so clones, with over 8.5% occurring only once. About this clone itself: Its specificity is not known.

Findings and limits, study-wide: The naive, central memory and Treg TCRB repertoires looked more alike in patients than they did in healthy donors.

The source is a man between 18 and 29 years old in good health. Sequencing was performed on central memory CD4+ T cells from blood.

CDR3 sequence reads: CASSDRGIRVNEQFF. The CDR3 coding sequence is TGTGCCAGCAGCGACAGGGGAATAAGGGTCAATGAGCAGTTCTTC. This rearrangement joins TRBV11-2 to TRBJ2-1, with TRBD1 matching 8 bases. Germline V lookup: CDR1 SGHAT, CDR2 FQNNGV. This CDR3 comprises 15 residues. Trimming removed 5 bases from V and 6 bases from J; junction bases left unmatched: 9.